These 21 T cell receptor beta chains originate from one sample sequenced in a study of Graves' ophthalmopathy and Graves' hyperthyroidism (dated by TCRdb to 2016 to 2019). Sequencing took place on an Illumina HiSeq 2000. For repertoire sequencing, TCR beta CDR3 regions were amplified from RNA transcripts. HTBI primers and the Qiagen OneStep RT-PCR kit were used in a first-round RT-PCR, which was followed by a second-round multiplex PCR, size selection and purification. In TCRdb, the public reads were trimmed at Q25 with fastp and aligned with MiXCR, with productive beta chains retained. Each entry is one CDR3 protein sequence, shown with its most common DNA and genes. In all, the sample holds 650,000 to 900,000 distinct CDR3 sequences, and around 40% of those were seen once. About 40% of the sample lies in the top ten. Sequences were obtained from peripheral blood. Every receptor here comes from an adult man with Graves' ophthalmopathy.

This clonotype was seen a handful of times. The J gene is TRBJ1-6, the V gene TRBV7-9; 7 positions match TRBD1. The trim removed 5 bases at V and 7 bases at J, leaving 8 bases unmatched. The germline V gene encodes CDR1 SEHNR and CDR2 FQNEAQ (reference sequence). The CDR3 has 15 amino acids. The chain's CDR3 is CASSPSRQGNSPLHF. As DNA, the CDR3 is TGTGCCAGCAGCCCGAGTCGACAGGGAAATTCACCCCTCCACTTT.

A remark on this clonotype: One end of the junction does not line up with germline, which may come from a read error. The gene calls are TRBV10-3 and TRBJ1-5; D remains ambiguous. Per the germline V gene, CDR1 is ENHRY and CDR2 is SYGVKD. The CDR3 is 13 residues long. CDR3 in amino acids: CATSESNGWPQHF. The CDR3, as DNA: TGTGCCACCAGTGAGTCGAATGGTTGGCCCCAGCATTTT.

J is TRBJ2-5 and V is TRBV20-1, with 7 bases identical to TRBD2. Germline V gene sequence: CDR1 DFQATT, CDR2 SNEGSKA (reference sequence). J gave up 2 bases and V 3 bases, and 6 bases lay outside the gene matches. This CDR3 spans 14 amino acids. The CDR3 region has the DNA TGCAGTGCTAGGCACCGGGGGGTTCAAGAGACCCAGTACTTC. Its protein is CSARHRGVQETQYF.

This clonotype was seen only a few times. CDR3 coding DNA: TGCAGTGCTAGGGTTTCGGGTGAAGCTTTCTTT. Encoded protein: CSARVSGEAFF. The chain has TRBV20-1 and TRBJ1-1; D is unresolved. V lost 3 bases and J 7 bases, leaving 9 bases between the germline ends. CDR1 is DFQATT, CDR2 SNEGSKA, per germline (reference sequence). The CDR3 is made up of 11 amino acids.

The chain couples TRBV20-1 to TRBJ2-7; no definite D call. Germline loops: CDR1 DFQATT, CDR2 SNEGSKA (reference sequence). Trimming pared 6 bases from V and 0 bases from J, leaving 12 bases between. The CDR3 contains 13 residues. The CDR3 loop is CSAVPGSSYEQYF. CDR3 coding DNA: TGCAGTGCCGTCCCAGGATCCTCCTACGAGCAGTACTTC.

The chain carries TRBV20-1 and TRBJ2-5, with 8 bases fitting TRBD1. The ends lost 3 bases at V and 3 bases at J; junction bases unmatched: 9. The CDR3 runs to 15 residues. Germline V CDR1 and CDR2: DFQATT, SNEGSKA (reference sequence). The CDR3 region is CSASPGQTGEETQYF. CDR3 sequence (DNA): TGCAGTGCTAGTCCCGGGCAGACAGGGGAAGAGACCCAGTACTTC.

This clonotype was counted a few times. The chain combines TRBV20-1 with TRBJ2-7; no reliable D call. The CDR3 extends over 15 amino acids. Trimming removed 3 bases at V and 3 bases at J, with 18 bases between. The germline V gene has CDR1 DFQATT and CDR2 SNEGSKA (reference sequence). The CDR3 coding sequence is TGCAGTGCTAGTCCGGCCGTAGATCCTCGCTACGAGCAGTACTTC. Translating it yields CSASPAVDPRYEQYF.

This clonotype has only a few counts. This chain uses TRBV12-3 or TRBV12-4 with TRBJ1-2; perhaps TRBD1 as D (5 bases). V gave up 4 bases and J gave up 6 bases, with 9 bases separating them. The CDR3 has 12 residues. CDR3 residues: CASSWGGDGYTF. CDR3 sequence (DNA): TGTGCCAGCAGTTGGGGGGGGGATGGCTACACCTTC.

On this clonotype itself: At one end, the junction sequence differs from germline, possibly due to a read error. The V gene is TRBV10-3, the J gene TRBJ1-2, with no clear D. Germline loops: CDR1 ENHRY, CDR2 SYGVKD. The CDR3 sequence is 15 residues long. The CDR3 spells CASSPPGTGSGGYTF. DNA for the CDR3: TGTGCCAGCAGTCCCCCGGGCACGGGTTCTGGTGGCTACACCTTC.

This clonotype occurred many times. V is TRBV5-1 and J is TRBJ1-2; TRBD1 aligns across 8 bases. CDR1 is SGHRS, CDR2 YFSETQ, per germline. The ends lost 3 bases at V and 8 bases at J; junction bases unmatched: 12. The CDR3 runs 15 residues. Here the CDR3 reads CASSYRQGPDQGYTF. CDR3 DNA sequence: TGCGCCAGCAGCTACCGACAGGGGCCAGACCAAGGCTACACCTTC.

This clonotype turned up a few times. CDR3 bases: TGTGCCAGCAGTTTAGGACAGGGGGCGCGTAATTCACCCCTCCACTTT. Its translation is CASSLGQGARNSPLHF. This chain links TRBV12-3 or TRBV12-4 with TRBJ1-6; TRBD1 matches at 10 bases. V lost 1 base to trimming and J lost 6 bases; unmatched junction nucleotides: 3. The CDR3 is 16 amino acids.

The chain links TRBV5-1 to TRBJ1-1, with D perhaps matching TRBD1 (5 bases). V lost 7 bases and J lost 1, with 20 bases in between. The CDR3 covers 16 residues. Germline V gene lookup returns CDR1 SGHRS and CDR2 YFSETQ. The CDR3 coding sequence is TGCGCCAGCTACCCGGGACTTACCACGCCGAACACTGAAGCTTTCTTT. It specifies CASYPGLTTPNTEAFF.

The chain uses TRBV5-4 and TRBJ2-7; D is unresolved. V was shortened by 4 bases and J by 7 bases, with 12 bases between the two germline ends. Looked up from germline, CDR1 is SGHNT and CDR2 is YYREEE (reference sequence). The CDR3 contains 12 residues. The CDR3 loop reads CASSPPTGEQYF. As DNA, the CDR3 is TGTGCCAGCAGCCCGCCAACTGGGGAGCAGTACTTC.

Comment on this clonotype: A much larger clone lies one base from this, so it may be a read error. V and J are TRBV11-2 and TRBJ1-5; D gene uncertain. The germline gives CDR1 SGHAT, CDR2 FQNNGV. The CDR3 totals 14 residues. Trimming took off 5 bases at V and 3 bases at J, with 11 bases between the two ends. The CDR3 spells CASSPWAVNQPQHF. The CDR3 DNA sequence: TGTGCCAGCAGCCCTTGGGCAGTCAATCAGCCCCAGCATTTT.

Details on this clonotype: A much larger clone lies one base from this, so it may be a read error. This likely comes from a read error, as the CDR3 has no conserved phenylalanine or tryptophan at its end. The genes are TRBV10-3 and TRBJ1-2; TRBD1 matches at 8 bases. Germline lookup yields CDR1 ENHRY and CDR2 SYGVKD. J gave up 2 bases and V 3 bases, and 5 bases lay outside the gene matches. There are 15 residues in the CDR3. CDR3 nucleotide sequence: TGTGCCATCAGTGAAAGACAGGGGCAAAACTATGGCTACACCTCC. Its protein product is CAISERQGQNYGYTS.

A remark on this clonotype: One end of the junction does not line up with germline, which may come from a read error. The chain combines TRBV25-1 with TRBJ1-2; 8 bases fit TRBD1. The CDR3 has 16 amino acids. Looked up from germline, CDR1 is MGHDK and CDR2 is SYGVNS. This chain's CDR3 is CASSEGRTGQNSGYTF. The CDR3, as DNA: TGTGCCAGCAGTGAAGGCCGGACAGGGCAAAACTCTGGCTACACCTTC.

This rearrangement joins TRBV11-1 to TRBJ1-6, with D possibly being TRBD1 (6 bases). Trimming took off 11 bases at V and 9 bases at J, with 17 bases between the two ends. Germline V gene lookup returns CDR1 SGHAT and CDR2 FQDESV (reference sequence). CDR3 length equals 13 residues. The CDR3 protein is CAWSYRESSPLHF. The CDR3 region has the DNA TGTGCCTGGAGTTACAGGGAAAGTTCACCCCTCCACTTT.

Ten or more counts support this clonotype. The rearrangement joins TRBV29-1 to TRBJ1-5; 12 bases map to TRBD1. J lost 6 bases, V lost 1 base, and 4 bases had no gene match. The CDR3 loop spans 15 amino acids. Germline CDR1 SQVTM, CDR2 ANQGSEA. CDR3 sequence reads: CSVEVGTGGGQPQHF. In nucleotides, the CDR3 is TGCAGCGTTGAAGTCGGGACAGGGGGCGGTCAGCCCCAGCATTTT.

This clonotype was detected ten times or more. The chain recombines TRBV25-1 with TRBJ2-2, with unresolved D. The CDR3 consists of 11 residues. CDR1 and CDR2 from the germline V gene are MGHDK and SYGVNS. V was clipped by 6 bases and J by 6 bases, with 5 bases between them. The CDR3 coding sequence is TGTGCCAGCAGCGCTCCCGGGGAGCTGTTTTTT. It yields the protein CASSAPGELFF.

In its sample, this clonotype was seen a few times. The chain recombines TRBV19 with TRBJ2-7, with D maybe TRBD1 (5 bases). Trimming pared 5 bases from V and 2 bases from J, leaving 7 bases between. The germline CDR1 and CDR2 sequences are LNHDA and SQIVND (reference sequence). The CDR3 totals 12 residues. CDR3 sequence reads: CASSGQAYEQYF. CDR3 sequence (DNA): TGTGCCAGTAGTGGACAAGCCTACGAGCAGTACTTC.

This clonotype was counted ten times or more. The chain joins TRBV29-1 to TRBJ2-2; D remains unclear. V was shortened by 7 bases and J by 4 bases, with 7 bases between the two germline ends. Germline V gene sequence: CDR1 SQVTM, CDR2 ANQGSEA. The CDR3 consists of 11 residues. For the CDR3, the DNA is TGCAGCGCGGTCGGCACCGGGGAGCTGTTTTTT. Its translation is CSAVGTGELFF.